This T cell receptor beta chain was recovered during a study of blood T cell repertoires in COVID-19 (dated by TCRdb to 2020 to 2021). A note on the overall study: Samples from collaborators originated in the United States, Italy and Spain and spanned both the acute and convalescent phases of COVID-19. The prospective study material was composed of cDNA or gDNA derived from T cells, B-cell-depleted T cells, or PBMCs. Deeply sampled blood TCRbeta repertoires from subjects exposed to, actively infected with, or recovered from COVID-19 were included in the dataset. The repertoires were released in a freely available public database meant as a resource for research on the immune response to SARS-CoV-2. The samples were drawn from the first 160 participants of the ongoing ImmuneRACE study and from under 1,500 subjects provided by 6 global collaborators. Nearly every sample came with metadata listing a de-identified subject ID, COVID-19 status, age in years and sex. Where HLA class I and class II types were available, the types were taken from metadata supplied by the sample provider, not from assay-based typing.

The CDR3 contains 13 residues, cysteine and phenylalanine counted. The DNA shown is the 39-base CDR3, in frame from base 1. Taken from the germline V gene, the CDR1 and CDR2 loops are MNHEY and SVGAGI. Germline trimming: 7 bases from V, 9 bases from J; junction bases outside gene matches: 10. Concerning this clone itself: Its antigen target is currently unknown. No base-level quality is on record; no much larger clone is a single base apart.

TCRbeta CDR3 regions were amplified from genomic DNA by means of the immunoSEQ Assay, a bias-controlled multiplex PCR. The paper's data handling went like this. The number of nucleated cells in each sample was estimated from the amplification of reference gene primers within the assay. Sequence reads were collapsed and filtered to measure the absolute abundance of every unique TCRbeta CDR3 rearrangement. For each sample, productive Simpson clonality was calculated as the square root of Simpson's diversity index over productive rearrangements. Imported from immuneACCESS, the table was reduced by TCRdb to in-frame sequences with V and J called. These copies leave out some clones; in studies compared against another copy, an unresolved V gene accounts for under half, and the cause of the remainder is not known. V, J and clone size are those of that table, while D and trimming were read from the DNA. The sample data list fewer than 350,000 clones, and about 89% of these were observed just once. The ten biggest clones cover 4% to 6% of the sample.

In the prospective study, participants were 18 to 89 years old, resided in approximately 22 geographic areas of the United States, and were enrolled through a virtual design. In the prospective study, cohorts were assigned on the basis of participant-reported clinical history obtained from a screening survey and a study questionnaire. ImmuneRACE Cohort 3 recovered participants were defined by two consecutive negative NP/OP PCR tests, healthcare professional clearance, or symptom resolution. In the prospective study, mobile phlebotomists collected whole blood, serum and a nasopharyngeal or oropharyngeal swab from each participant. Additional blood draws and questionnaires over a 2-month period could optionally be provided by prospective study participants. Blood samples from the prospective study were shipped frozen or at room temperature prior to DNA extraction. Beyond this particular receptor, the publication reports: How much clinical and demographic metadata was included differed by source and by participant, and the metadata was provided uncurated.

The sample was PBMCs or T cells enriched from blood (not recorded which). This chain is built from TRBV6-5 and TRBJ2-7; TRBD1 agrees with 9 junctional bases. This TCR came from a man aged 55 to 69 who had recovered from COVID-19. The nucleotide sequence reads TGTGCCAGCAACCCGGGACAGGGAAATTGGCAGTACTTC. It specifies CASNPGQGNWQYF.